This TCR beta chain stems from a study of blood T cell repertoires in COVID-19. Donors of Cohort 3 who recovered were those that had two negative PCRs, clearance, or symptom resolution. This CDR3 is 15 amino acids long. The germline V gene has CDR1 SGHTA and CDR2 FQGNSA. V was pared by 5 bases and J by 5 bases, with 6 bases of the junction left unmatched. Original processing notes: Nucleated cell number was recorded as an estimate derived from reference gene primer amplification. TCRdb's copy holds only in-frame clones and misses some; the assay was immunoSEQ multiplex PCR. The D gene and trimming were derived from the DNA, and the V and J assignments and clone size from that table. Altogether around 120,000 clones are present, 75% to 90% being singletons, with the ten largest covering around 2.3%.

The rearrangement joins TRBV7-2 to TRBJ1-4; 9 bases fit TRBD1. The sample was PBMCs or T cells enriched from blood (not recorded which). This TCR was sampled from a woman in her forties or fifties who had recovered from COVID-19. The CDR3 is CASSVTGGQNEKLFF. The DNA for the CDR3 is TGTGCCAGCAGCGTGACAGGGGGACAAAATGAAAAACTGTTTTTT.